The clone carrying this TCR beta chain was found many times. Its antigen is currently unknown. Patients underwent thyroid surgery, and none had received any treatment before it. The CDR3 extends over 13 amino acids. The germline V gene encodes CDR1 GTSNPN and CDR2 SVGIG (reference sequence). V lost 0 bases to trimming and J lost 5 bases, with 9 bases between them. These data originate in a study of metastatic and nonmetastatic thyroid tumors. As for the study in general: The study looked at repertoires side by side in blood and in tumor or nodule tissue from malignant and benign thyroid patients.

Per the authors' pipeline: For papillary thyroid cancer, a distant-metastasis classifier was constructed from CDR3 differences observed across clinicopathological groups. TCRdb re-called clones from the PCR reads using MiXCR. Here the V and J calls rest on TCRdb's processing, not on the authors' analysis. This sample has around 30,000 clones; roughly 18% occur once, and the top ten carry more than 9%. The study, taken as a whole, reports: Benign nodules reportedly had significantly lower TCR beta diversity than malignant thyroid tumors in blood and tumor.

The sequencing sample was made of blood. The chain employs TRBV30 and TRBJ2-3; no firm D call. This clonotype was sampled from a female donor with papillary thyroid cancer or a benign thyroid nodule (not recorded which). Some clones in this sample may be carry-over from other donors' samples. The CDR3 region has the DNA TGTGCCTGGAGTGTGTGGCTGCGAGATACGCAGTATTTT. Its protein product is CAWSVWLRDTQYF.